This T cell receptor beta chain originates from a study of human T cells and chemical hapten exposure (dated by TCRdb to the early 2020s). As for the study more broadly: For sensitization, 2% DPC in acetone was applied to a roughly 2 cm by roughly 2 cm area of upper inner arm skin. About 29 alopecia patients gave blood for TCR sequencing at one to four time points (pre-sensitization, 2, 6 and 24 weeks). Libraries were pooled for sequencing, and variation in per-sample TCR yields was attributed mainly to small differences in library volumes within the pool. The study tracked peripheral blood TCR repertoire changes in vivo during primary and secondary sensitization to the hapten diphenylcyclopropenone (DPC) in alopecia patients. Weekly therapeutic DPC doses were additionally applied to the scalp of patients throughout the roughly 22-week study period. Alopecia areata with under or over 50% scalp involvement, alopecia totalis and alopecia universalis were represented in the patient cohort, which was mostly female. Patch testing was performed on the upper back with Finn chambers containing 0.01% DPC, and the patch tests were scored after 6 days according to International Contact Dermatitis Research Group standards. Blood samples were taken from patients before sensitization (week 0) and then at 2, 6 and about 24 weeks after DPC sensitization.

Beyond this particular receptor, the publication reports: After repeated subsampling, the strength of the expansion versus patch-test correlation and the threshold at which it became significant changed. No change with DPC sensitization was found in the number of TCRs above 1 in 1000 frequency, and no evidence of global repertoire structure alterations was found. Because all patients had alopecia, a presumed autoimmune disease, the immune response of the patients might differ from that of healthy individuals. Expanded TCRs formed significantly more large CDR3 similarity clusters than pre-sensitization or healthy control sets, consistent with antigen-driven responses. The number of PT1 expanded TCRs positively correlated with patch test score, significant at thresholds 8, 16 and 32 but not 4.

The CDR3 numbers 16 residues from cysteine through phenylalanine. The kept DNA is CDR3 alone, 48 bases in frame from the first base. CDR1 DFQATT and CDR2 SNEGSKA are derived from the germline V gene (reference sequence). Trimming costs V 0 bases and J 3 bases, and their ends lie 18 bases apart. In light of the paper, this sample's treatment or condition label describes: therapeutic diphenylcyclopropenone sensitization with weekly scalp DPC. At every patch-test visit, the blood draw took place before the patch test was put on. Patients were eligible if aged 18 to 70, diagnosed with alopecia and judged suitable for DPC therapy, and pregnant patients were excluded. Total RNA was isolated from unfractionated whole blood collected in Tempus Blood RNA tubes. During library preparation, unique molecular identifiers were attached to individual cDNA molecules so that TCRs could be counted quantitatively and reproducibly. From each blood RNA sample, both TCR alpha and TCR beta chains were sequenced. The original methods were these. The median number of TCRs per sample was over 95,000, ranging from roughly 23,224 to 690,600. V, J and CDR3 annotation of the TCR reads was carried out using the Decombinator software suite. For the PS versus PT1 abundance plots, all samples were subsampled to the same number of TCRs (28,000). Expanded TCRs were defined as absent before sensitization and observed at least eight times at the 2-week time point. TCRdb applied fastp at Q25 and MiXCR to the public reads, then kept only in-frame beta chains. Rows with one shared CDR3 protein collapse into an entry with the most common genes and DNA. Clone size and V and J calls follow TCRdb, not the original study. In all, the sample holds several thousand distinct CDR3 sequences, and roughly 49% of those were seen once. 3.2% of the sample is in the top ten clones.

Points on this clonotype: The target of this receptor is not known. No much larger clonotype is one base removed from it; base qualities were not supplied.

The sequencing here drew on whole blood, taken before DPC sensitization or 2, 6, or about 24 weeks after (not recorded which). The chain is assembled from TRBV20-1 and TRBJ2-7; the D call is possibly TRBD1 or TRBD2, each sharing 5 bases. This clonotype originated in an adult with alopecia areata. Some clones in this sample may be carry-over from other donors' samples. This table probably holds off-target reads from a library built for another chain. The sequenced DNA is TGCAGTGCTAGAGACCCCGGGACCACTTCTCTCTACGAGCAGTACTTC. This yields the protein CSARDPGTTSLYEQYF.